One sample yielded the 20 T cell receptor beta chains listed below, sequenced in a study of T cell repertoires in cytomegalovirus infection. Via MiXCR, TCRdb re-called the reads, giving one row per CDR3 protein. The table lists about 130,000 distinct CDR3 sequences, 8% to 9% of them singletons. The sample consisted of PBMCs. The receptors were sampled from a human donor in good health (CMV status not recorded). Some clones in this sample may be carry-over from other donors' samples.

V gene TRBV2 combines with J gene TRBJ1-2; possibly TRBD1 for D (5 bases). There are 13 residues in the CDR3. Trimming pared 8 bases from V and 3 bases from J, leaving 13 bases between. CDR1 and CDR2 from the germline V gene are SNHLY and FYNNEI. The CDR3 DNA reads TGTGCCAGCGGTCGGGACGGGGACTATGGCTACACCTTC. Protein: CASGRDGDYGYTF.

This clonotype occurred many times. The rearrangement uses TRBV28 and TRBJ1-5; no definite D call. V was cut by 5 bases and J by 2 bases, with 13 bases left in between. This CDR3 contains 15 residues. Germline CDR1 and CDR2: MDHEN and SYDVKM. CDR3 nucleotide sequence: TGTGCCAGCAGTCCTCCAGCGGTGGGCAATCAGCCCCAGCATTTT. As protein: CASSPPAVGNQPQHF.

This clonotype was counted a few times. The rearrangement uses TRBV12-3 or TRBV12-4 and TRBJ2-3; the D gene is possibly TRBD2 (6 bases). Trimming left V 5 bases short and J 2 bases short, with 14 bases between. The CDR3 length is 15 residues. The CDR3 DNA reads TGTGCCAGCAGTCATTATAGCGGTTCCACAGATACGCAGTATTTT. It is translated as CASSHYSGSTDTQYF.

This clonotype showed up many times. The chain uses TRBV6-6 and TRBJ2-2; possibly TRBD2 for D (6 bases). The germline V gene encodes CDR1 MNHNY and CDR2 SVGAGI (reference sequence). The V end lost 4 bases, the J end lost 2 bases, and 14 bases lay between the germline ends. This CDR3 spans 16 amino acids. CDR3 nucleotides: TGTGCCAGCAGTTCTGGCGGGCGGGGCAACACCGGGGAGCTGTTTTTT. Translated, it gives CASSSGGRGNTGELFF.

This clonotype was found a few times. V and J are TRBV7-9 and TRBJ2-5; D gene ambiguous. Germline-derived CDR1 and CDR2 are SEHNR and FQNEAQ (reference sequence). The ends were cut back, 7 bases at V and 1 base at J, with 16 bases in the middle. The length of the CDR3 is 15 residues. The CDR3 DNA is TGTGCCAGCACCCTTGGGTCCGGGCCCCAAGAGACCCAGTACTTC. This gives the protein CASTLGSGPQETQYF.

This clonotype was counted a few times. The chain combines TRBV24-1 with TRBJ2-3; a weak D match, TRBD2 (5 bases). The CDR3 is 14 residues long. V was pared by 4 bases and J by 2 bases, with 9 bases between. Germline lookup yields CDR1 KGHDR and CDR2 SFDVKD. The CDR3 bases are TGTGCCACCAGTGAACCGGACTCCACAGATACGCAGTATTTT. This encodes CATSEPDSTDTQYF.

This clonotype appeared many times. This chain uses TRBV12-3 or TRBV12-4 with TRBJ1-2; D gene unclear. This CDR3 has 14 amino acids. Trimming took off 6 bases at V and 1 base at J, with 12 bases between the two ends. The CDR3 is CASSPQDGNYGYTF. The CDR3 DNA follows: TGTGCCAGCAGCCCTCAGGACGGTAACTATGGCTACACCTTC.

This clonotype has at least ten counts. The chain links TRBV7-2 to TRBJ2-2; 7 bases line up with TRBD1. The junction had 5 bases not matched to a gene; V was cut back by 6 bases and J by 4 bases. The CDR3 sequence is 14 residues long. Germline assignment: CDR1 SGHTA and CDR2 FQGNSA. The CDR3 nucleotides read TGTGCCAGCAGAGACAGGGTGGGCACCGGGGAGCTGTTTTTT. Protein sequence: CASRDRVGTGELFF. The whole variable domain, filled in from reference TRBV7-2 and TRBJ2-2, reads GAGVSQSPSNKVTEKGKDVELRCDPISGHTALYWYRQSLGQGLEFLIYFQGNSAPDKSGLPSDRFSAERTGGSVSTLTIQRTQQEDSAVYLCASRDRVGTGELFFGEGSRLTVL.

A few counts support this clonotype. The chain combines TRBV6-6 with TRBJ1-2; no clear D. The length of the CDR3 is 13 residues. Trimming shortened V by 7 bases and J by 4 bases, and 13 bases separated the two germline ends. The germline gives CDR1 MNHNY, CDR2 SVGAGI (reference sequence). The CDR3 DNA sequence: TGTGCCAGCATGGTCAGAATCGGCTATGGCTACACCTTC. It encodes CASMVRIGYGYTF.

This clonotype was seen repeatedly, ten times or more. V gene TRBV7-7 combines with J gene TRBJ2-3, with D possibly being TRBD2 (6 bases). CDR1 and CDR2 (germline): SSHAT, FNYEAQ (reference sequence). V gave up 6 bases and J gave up 2 bases, with 15 bases separating them. The CDR3 loop spans 15 amino acids. CDR3 sequence (DNA): TGTGCCAGCAGTCCGGGACTCGGGATCACAGATACGCAGTATTTT. It codes for CASSPGLGITDTQYF.

The V and J genes are TRBV18 and TRBJ1-6, with TRBD1 matching over 9 bases. The germline V gene has CDR1 KGHSH and CDR2 LQKENI. The CDR3 is made up of 15 amino acids. After removal of 2 bases from V and 9 bases from J, the junction contained 5 bases not matched to a gene. The CDR3 is CASSPNRGLGSPLHF. Here the CDR3 DNA reads TGTGCCAGCTCACCAAACAGGGGGCTCGGTTCACCCCTCCACTTT.

This clonotype was recorded at least ten times. This chain links TRBV19 with TRBJ2-7; 7 nucleotides line up with TRBD1. CDR1 is LNHDA, CDR2 SQIVND, per germline (reference sequence). The CDR3 has 15 residues. V shed 2 bases and J 3 bases; nucleotides not matched to a gene: 7. Here the CDR3 reads CASSIPTGQRYEQYF. CDR3 DNA sequence: TGTGCCAGTAGTATACCGACAGGGCAGCGCTACGAGCAGTACTTC.

On this clonotype: A much larger clone differs by one base, so this may be a read error. The gene calls are TRBV7-9 and TRBJ1-4, with 7 nucleotides matching TRBD1. In germline, CDR1 is SEHNR, CDR2 FQNEAQ (reference sequence). J lost 8 bases, V lost 5 bases, and 14 bases had no gene match. The CDR3 sequence is 16 residues long. The CDR3 nucleotides read TGTGCCAGCAGCCCGCCACGACAGGGTGTGAGCGAAAAACTGTTTTTT. This codes for CASSPPRQGVSEKLFF. Full variable domain (rest looked up from reference TRBV7-9 and TRBJ1-4): DTGVSQNPRHKITKRGQNVTFRCDPISEHNRLYWYRQTLGQGPEFLTYFQNEAQLEKSRLLSDRFSAERPKGSFSTLEIQRTEQGDSAMYLCASSPPRQGVSEKLFFGSGTQLSVL.

This clonotype has only a few counts. The chain has TRBV20-1 and TRBJ2-3, with 7 positions matching TRBD2. This CDR3 spans 15 amino acids. Germline V lookup: CDR1 DFQATT, CDR2 SNEGSKA (reference sequence). The ends lost 1 base at V and 1 base at J; junction bases unmatched: 5. The CDR3, as DNA: TGCAGTGCTAGAGGTCCTGGGGGGGGCACAGATACGCAGTATTTT. Encoded protein: CSARGPGGGTDTQYF.

The rearrangement joins TRBV30 to TRBJ2-7; 10 bases are a match to TRBD1. This CDR3 region has 14 residues. The germline gives CDR1 GTSNPN, CDR2 SVGIG (reference sequence). Losses at the gene ends were 2 bases for V and 6 bases for J; bases not matched to a gene: 7. The CDR3 DNA reads as TGTGCCTGGAGTTTCGGGACAGGGGTTGTCGAGCAGTACTTC. Translating it yields CAWSFGTGVVEQYF. Looking up the rest from reference TRBV30 and TRBJ2-7 gives the full variable domain: SQTIHQWPATLVQPVGSPLSLECTVEGTSNPNLYWYRQAAGRGLQLLFYSVGIGQISSEVPQNLSASRPQDRQFILSSKKLLLSDSGFYLCAWSFGTGVVEQYFGPGTRLTVT.

Ten or more counts support this clonotype. The chain joins TRBV28 to TRBJ1-5; weak D call: TRBD1 (6 bases). The CDR3 runs 16 residues. Germline V lookup: CDR1 MDHEN, CDR2 SYDVKM. Trimming removed 6 bases from V and 0 bases from J, with 15 bases in between. The CDR3 DNA follows: TGTGCCAGCAGCATCGGACAGTCCTATAGCAATCAGCCCCAGCATTTT. Protein product: CASSIGQSYSNQPQHF. The complete variable domain, with remaining parts taken from reference TRBV28 and TRBJ1-5, reads DVKVTQSSRYLVKRTGEKVFLECVQDMDHENMFWYRQDPGLGLRLIYFSYDVKMKEKGDIPEGYSVSREKKERFSLILESASTNQTSMYLCASSIGQSYSNQPQHFGDGTRLSIL.

This clonotype came up many times. The rearrangement links TRBV20-1 to TRBJ1-2, with D tentatively TRBD1 (5 bases). The CDR3 is 13 residues long. V was shortened by 5 bases and J by 2 bases, with 12 bases between the two germline ends. The germline V gene has CDR1 DFQATT and CDR2 SNEGSKA (reference sequence). This CDR3 is CSAPETVNYGYTF. The DNA for the CDR3 is TGCAGTGCTCCCGAGACAGTAAACTATGGCTACACCTTC.

The CDR3 DNA follows: TGTGCGGGACAGGGGGTTGGAAATGAGCAGTTCTTC. This codes for CAGQGVGNEQFF. The chain joins TRBV2 to TRBJ2-1; 11 bases are shared with TRBD1. The CDR3 is 12 residues long. The germline V gene encodes CDR1 SNHLY and CDR2 FYNNEI.

Within the sample, this clonotype is medium-sized. The genes are TRBV7-2 and TRBJ2-2, with 7 bases fitting TRBD2. The germline CDR1 and CDR2 sequences are SGHTA and FQGNSA. CDR3 length: 13 amino acids. The V segment lost 6 bases and the J segment 6 bases; nucleotides outside the gene matches: 4. The CDR3 DNA reads TGTGCCAGCAGACTACGGGGGGCCGGGGAGCTGTTTTTT. Translation gives CASRLRGAGELFF.

This clonotype was detected ten times or more. The chain employs TRBV7-2 and TRBJ2-5; 11 bases match TRBD2. V lost 2 bases, J lost 5 bases, and 4 bases stayed unmatched. Germline-derived CDR1 and CDR2 are SGHTA and FQGNSA. This CDR3 comprises 15 residues. This chain's CDR3 is CASSLLAGGQETQYF. Here the CDR3 DNA reads TGTGCCAGCAGCTTACTAGCGGGGGGCCAGGAGACCCAGTACTTC.